This T cell receptor (beta chain) was sequenced during a study of T cell responses to AZD1222 COVID-19 vaccine. Across the study: Second-dose recipients at about 4 or about 12 weeks were treated as one pooled group.

Study outcomes and limitations: There were repertoire samples only from the period after the peak T cell response.

The CDR3 consists of 14 residues. The V end was cut by 6 bases, the J end by 3 bases, with 11 bases between. Germline V gene data show CDR1 as LNHDA and CDR2 as SQIVND (reference sequence). A note on this clone: Its target is unknown.

Assay used: immunoSEQ multiplex PCR; TCRdb lists only in-frame clones, some missing. This sample carries some 150,000 clones, around 90% of them seen once, and the ten largest clones take under 5.5%. This clonotype originated in an adult in good health. The genes are TRBV19 and TRBJ1-4; no clear D. The input for sequencing was peripheral blood, taken on day 0 of AZD1222 vaccination. The DNA for the CDR3 is TGTGCCAGTAGGAAGAAGGATTCTAATGAAAAACTGTTTTTT. This gives the protein CASRKKDSNEKLFF. The full variable domain, its missing parts supplied by reference TRBV19 and TRBJ1-4, is DGGITQSPKYLFRKEGQNVTLSCEQNLNHDAMYWYRQDPGQGLRLIYYSQIVNDFQKGDIAEGYSVSREKKESFPLTVTSAQKNPTAFYLCASRKKDSNEKLFFGSGTQLSVL.